These T cell receptor delta chains were read from a single sample in a study of Vγ9Vδ2 T cells in congenital toxoplasmosis. TCRdb redid clone calling on the reads using CATT. The sample carries 450 to 550 delta-chain clones, about 3.7% recorded once. Material: gamma-delta T cells from blood. These receptors were obtained from a child under 10 years old born to a mother with Toxoplasma gondii infection during pregnancy, either congenitally infected or uninfected (not recorded which). Both conserved end residues are part of each CDR3. The D gene is left open where the match is weak. Sizes are listed as how often the clone was seen (once, few, many) or a class if it is expanded.

V: TRDV1
length: 18
J: TRDJ1
size: hyperexpanded
D: TRDD3
DNA: TGTGCTCTTGGGGAAACCAGACTGGGGGATCCGTACACCGATAAACTCATCTTT
CDR3: CALGETRLGDPYTDKLIF